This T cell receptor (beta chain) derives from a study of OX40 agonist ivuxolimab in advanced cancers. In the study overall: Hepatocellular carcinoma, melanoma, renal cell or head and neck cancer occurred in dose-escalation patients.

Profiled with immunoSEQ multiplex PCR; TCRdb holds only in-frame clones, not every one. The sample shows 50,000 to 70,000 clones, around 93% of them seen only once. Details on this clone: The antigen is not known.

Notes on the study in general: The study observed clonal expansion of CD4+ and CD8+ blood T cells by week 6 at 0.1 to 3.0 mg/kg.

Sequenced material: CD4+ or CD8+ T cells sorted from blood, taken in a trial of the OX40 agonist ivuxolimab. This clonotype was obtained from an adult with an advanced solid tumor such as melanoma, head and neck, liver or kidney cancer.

This CDR3 reads CSAGDRGTQYF. In DNA, the CDR3 is TGCAGTGCAGGGGACAGGGGTACGCAGTATTTT. The chain has TRBV20-1 and TRBJ2-3, with TRBD1 matching over 10 bases. Germline CDR1 is DFQATT and CDR2 is SNEGSKA (reference sequence). V was pared by 6 bases and J by 8 bases, with 2 bases of the junction left unmatched. The CDR3 is made up of 11 amino acids.